This T cell receptor beta chain was documented in a study of blood T cell repertoires in COVID-19. Study as a whole: The origin of the acute and convalescent COVID-19 samples was the United States, Italy and Spain.

Produced via immunoSEQ multiplex PCR; TCRdb's table is partial and in-frame only. The sample contains about 170,000 clones, almost 85% of which appear only once. This clonotype was obtained from an elderly woman with COVID-19, enrolled during active disease. Sequenced sample: peripheral blood.

This chain's CDR3 is CASSFFGRQGNTEAFF. The CDR3 bases are TGCGCCAGCAGCTTCTTCGGCCGGCAGGGGAACACTGAAGCTTTCTTT. The chain recombines TRBV5-1 with TRBJ1-1; D is possibly TRBD1 (5 bases). V lost 2 bases and J 1 base, leaving 15 bases between the germline ends. CDR1 SGHRS and CDR2 YFSETQ come from the germline V gene. This CDR3 has 16 residues.